This TCR beta chain was retrieved from a study of shared clonotypes between healthy human individuals. Across the study: Aged 18 to 49, the donors were a couple of women and three men. Study-level points and caveats: The low donor count limited represented genetic and exposure-history diversity. Generation probability values for non-shared clonotypes were lower than those for clonotypes shared by all four donors.

A remark on this clone: Antigen: not known.

The authors loaded approximately 220 ng DNA, about 30,000 T cell genomes, into sorted-subset replicate PCRs. Generated by immunoSEQ multiplex PCR, the TCRdb table keeps only in-frame clones and is missing some. The sample includes about 2.4 million clones, 80% to 95% of them seen just once. The CDR3 has 16 amino acids. Trimming cost V 2 bases and J 2 bases, with 15 bases left between them. From germline, CDR1 is SGHRS and CDR2 YFSETQ. Sequenced material: naive CD4+ T cells from PBMCs. Subset in this sample: CD45RA+ positively selected. This chain uses TRBV5-1 with TRBJ2-3, with D possibly TRBD2 on 6 matching bases. This clonotype was sampled from a man younger than 35 in good health. Some clones in this sample may be carry-over from other donors' samples. In DNA, the CDR3 is TGCGCCAGCAGCTTAAGTGCGGGACGTGTCACAGATACGCAGTATTTT. Residues: CASSLSAGRVTDTQYF.